This T cell receptor (beta chain) was sequenced in a study of graft-versus-host responses after intestinal transplantation. The germline gives CDR1 LNHDA, CDR2 SQIVND (reference sequence). Germline trimming cut 3 bases from V and 3 bases from J; bases unmatched to any gene: 9. The CDR3 sequence is 17 residues long. Comments on this clone: As yet, its antigen is unknown.

Profiling relied on immunoSEQ multiplex PCR, and the TCRdb table lists in-frame clones only, not all of them. Of tens of thousands of clones in the sample, around nine tenths were seen once. The chain combines TRBV19 with TRBJ1-5, with TRBD1 matching 9 bases. The sequencing here drew on unstimulated CD4+ T cells sorted from spleen or lymph node cells, taken before transplant. The TCR sequence derives from a human donor who was the organ donor for an intestinal transplant. The CDR3 DNA reads as TGTGCCAGTAGTATGGCGACAGGGGGGAGTCACAATCAGCCCCAGCATTTT. Amino acids: CASSMATGGSHNQPQHF.